This note documents a single T cell receptor (beta chain) sequence. The method was immunoSEQ multiplex PCR; TCRdb's version includes in-frame clones alone and lacks a portion of them. The sample contains under 250,000 clones, 70% to 90% of which appear only once. These data are taken from a study of blood T cell repertoires in COVID-19. Trimming took 8 bases from V and 4 from J, leaving 15 bases between them. The CDR3 is 15 amino acids. Germline assignment: CDR1 LNHDA and CDR2 SQIVND (reference sequence). The study counted Cohort 3 donors as recovered given two negative PCRs, clearance, or symptom resolution.

The chain is built from TRBV19 and TRBJ1-6; a possible D gene is TRBD1 (5 bases). This clonotype was obtained from a man aged 25 to 40 who had recovered from COVID-19. Sequenced material: PBMCs or T cells enriched from blood (not recorded which). The CDR3, as DNA: TGTGCCAGTCGACGCCTCGGGGGATATAATTCACCCCTCCACTTT. Its translation is CASRRLGGYNSPLHF.